This T cell receptor beta chain emerged from a study of blood T cell repertoires in COVID-19. The V and J ends lost 8 bases and 2 bases respectively, with 15 bases between them. This CDR3 comprises 14 residues. Germline values: CDR1 MDHEN, CDR2 SYDVKM. Profiled with immunoSEQ multiplex PCR; TCRdb holds only in-frame clones, not every one. Of fewer than 350,000 clones detected, about 88% appear once; the ten largest clones hold 1%. The V call is TRBV28, the J call TRBJ2-5, with D perhaps TRBD1 (6 bases). The sequence was obtained from a woman aged 25 to 39 who had been exposed to COVID-19. The sample consisted of PBMCs or T cells enriched from blood (not recorded which). The CDR3 DNA is TGTGCCAGCTCCCCTGACAGGCTGCAAGAGACCCAGTACTTC. This sequence encodes CASSPDRLQETQYF.